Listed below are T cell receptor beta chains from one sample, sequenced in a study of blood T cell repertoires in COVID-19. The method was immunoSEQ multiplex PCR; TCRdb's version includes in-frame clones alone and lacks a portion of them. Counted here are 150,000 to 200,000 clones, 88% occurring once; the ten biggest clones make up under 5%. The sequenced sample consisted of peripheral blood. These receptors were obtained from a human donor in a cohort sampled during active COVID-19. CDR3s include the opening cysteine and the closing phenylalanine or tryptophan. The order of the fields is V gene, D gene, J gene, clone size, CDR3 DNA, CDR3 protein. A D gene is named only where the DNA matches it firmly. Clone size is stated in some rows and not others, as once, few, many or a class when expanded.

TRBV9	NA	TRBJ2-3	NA	TGTGCCAGCAGCGTAGCTACTGGGGGGAGGGATACGCAGTATTTT	CASSVATGGRDTQYF
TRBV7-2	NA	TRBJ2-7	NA	TGTGCCAGCAGCCCCCGGGGAGCTGGGGCCTACGAGCAGTACTTC	CASSPRGAGAYEQYF
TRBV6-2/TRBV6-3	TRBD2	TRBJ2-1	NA	TGTGCCAGCAGTTACCCCCCCGGGGCTAGCGGCAATGAGCAGTTCTTC	CASSYPPGASGNEQFF
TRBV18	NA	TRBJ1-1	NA	TGTGCCAGCTCACCACCCTTGGGGGGGAACACTGAAGCTTTCTTT	CASSPPLGGNTEAFF
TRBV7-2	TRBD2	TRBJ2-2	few	TGTGCCAGCAGCTGGACTAGTAGCGGCACCGGGGAGCTGTTTTTT	CASSWTSSGTGELFF
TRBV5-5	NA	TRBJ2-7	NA	TGTGCCAGCAGCTTGCTGGACAGTTCCTACGAGCAGTACTTC	CASSLLDSSYEQYF
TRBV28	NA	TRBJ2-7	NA	TGTGCCAGCAGTCCGACGGCCCGGGACTTTACCTACGAGCAGTACTTC	CASSPTARDFTYEQYF
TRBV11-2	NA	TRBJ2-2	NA	TGTGCCAGCAGCTTAATGGGCCGCACCGGGGAGCTGTTTTTT	CASSLMGRTGELFF
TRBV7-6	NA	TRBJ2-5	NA	TGTGCCAGCAGCTCGCCGGGACTCCGGGAGACCCAGTACTTC	CASSSPGLRETQYF
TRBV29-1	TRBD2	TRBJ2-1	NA	TGCAGCGTTGAAGTAGCGGGAGGGATACAGTTCTTC	CSVEVAGGIQFF
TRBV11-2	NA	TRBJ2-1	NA	TGTGCCAGCAGCTTGGGGGGAGAAGGGGTTTACAATGAGCAGTTCTTC	CASSLGGEGVYNEQFF
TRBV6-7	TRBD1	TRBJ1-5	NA	TGTGCCAGCAGCTACAGGGGGCAGTCCGCCTTAGGGAGCAATCAGCCCCAGCATTTT	CASSYRGQSALGSNQPQHF
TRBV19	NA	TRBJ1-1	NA	TGTGCCAGTAAAAACAGGGAGAACACTGAAGCTTTCTTT	CASKNRENTEAFF
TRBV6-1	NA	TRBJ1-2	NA	TGTGCCAGCAGTGAACAGGGGAACTATGGCTACACCTTC	CASSEQGNYGYTF
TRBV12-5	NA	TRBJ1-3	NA	TGTGCTAGCAAGCCACAGGGAGCTGGAAACACCATATATTTT	CASKPQGAGNTIYF
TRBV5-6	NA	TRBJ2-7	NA	TGTGCCAGCAGCCCCATGACAGAAGGCCTCTCCTACGAGCAGTACTTC	CASSPMTEGLSYEQYF
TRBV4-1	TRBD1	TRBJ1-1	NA	TGCGCCAGCAGCCAAGATCAGGGGGTCAGGCTCCGATCCACTGAAGCTTTCTTT	CASSQDQGVRLRSTEAFF
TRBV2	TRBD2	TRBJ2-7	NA	TGTGCCAGCAAGGCGGGAGCCTACGAGCAGTACTTC	CASKAGAYEQYF
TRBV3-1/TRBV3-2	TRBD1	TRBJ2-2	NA	TGTGCCAGCAGCCGGGACAGGGGCCCCGTTGCGAACACCGGGGAGCTGTTTTTT	CASSRDRGPVANTGELFF
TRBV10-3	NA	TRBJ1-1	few	TGTGCCATCAGCTTCAGAGGAGGAACTGAAGCTTTCTTT	CAISFRGGTEAFF
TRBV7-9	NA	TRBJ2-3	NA	TGTGCCAGCAGCTTAACTAGCAGCACAGATACGCAGTATTTT	CASSLTSSTDTQYF
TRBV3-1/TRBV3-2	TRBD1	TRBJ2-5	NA	TGTGCCAGCAGCCAAGACGCCGGGACAGGGGGCAGGGAGACCCAGTACTTC	CASSQDAGTGGRETQYF
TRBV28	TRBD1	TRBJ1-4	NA	TGTGCCAGCAGTACCCAGGGGGAGAGGCTGTTTTTT	CASSTQGERLFF
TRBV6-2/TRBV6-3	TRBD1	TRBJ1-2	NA	TGTGCCAGCAGTCAAGGACAGGGAGCTAACTATGGCTACACCTTC	CASSQGQGANYGYTF
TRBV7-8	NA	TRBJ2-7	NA	TGTGCCAGCAGCTTCGCGGAGAGGAGGACCTACGAGCAGTACTTC	CASSFAERRTYEQYF
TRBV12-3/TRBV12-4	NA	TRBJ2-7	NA	TGTGCCAGCAGTGCCCTTCAACTCTACGAGCAGTACTTC	CASSALQLYEQYF
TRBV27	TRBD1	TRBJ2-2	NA	TGTGCCAGCAACAGGGGGAGAGACACCGGGGAGCTGTTTTTT	CASNRGRDTGELFF
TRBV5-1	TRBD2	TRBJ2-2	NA	TGCGCCAGCAGCTTGGATCCGGGAGGTGGTACCGGGGAGCTGTTTTTT	CASSLDPGGGTGELFF
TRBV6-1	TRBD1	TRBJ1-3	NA	TGTGCCAGCAGTGAAAGGACAGGGGGTAACACCATATATTTT	CASSERTGGNTIYF
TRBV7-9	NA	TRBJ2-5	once	TGTGCCAGCAGCGTAACACCAGAGACCCAGTACTTC	CASSVTPETQYF
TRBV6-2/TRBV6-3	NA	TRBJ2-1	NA	TGTGCCAGCAGTTCTGGCCGGAGCGCTAGCTACAATGAGCAGTTCTTC	CASSSGRSASYNEQFF
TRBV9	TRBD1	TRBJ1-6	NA	TGTGCCAGCAGCGCCCCAGGGGGGTTCAATTCACCCCTCCACTTT	CASSAPGGFNSPLHF
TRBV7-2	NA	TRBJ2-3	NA	TGTGCCAGCAATACAGGACAGTCTAGCACAGATACGCAGTATTTT	CASNTGQSSTDTQYF
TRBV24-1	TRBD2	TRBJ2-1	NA	TGTGCCACCAGTGATCACCCGCTAGCGGGGGGGCCCGGTGAGCAGTTCTTC	CATSDHPLAGGPGEQFF
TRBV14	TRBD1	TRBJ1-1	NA	TGTGCCAGCAGCCCCTGGACAGGGGTGGCGGGAGCTTTCTTT	CASSPWTGVAGAFF
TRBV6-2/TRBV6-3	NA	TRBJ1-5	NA	TGTGCCAGCAGTTACCGGGACACCAATCAGCCCCAGCATTTT	CASSYRDTNQPQHF
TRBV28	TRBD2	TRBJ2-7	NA	TGTGCCAGCATATCCCCGGGCCAGGGGGATACTAGCGGGATCTTTGCGCAGTACTTC	CASISPGQGDTSGIFAQYF
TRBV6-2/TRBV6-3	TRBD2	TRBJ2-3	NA	TGTGCCAGCAGTTACCGCGACGACAGCGGGAGGGCCTTTTCCATAGATACGCAGTATTTT	CASSYRDDSGRAFSIDTQYF
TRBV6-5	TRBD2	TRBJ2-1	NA	TGTGCCAGCAGTCGCGGGGGGGCTTGGAATGAGCAGTTCTTC	CASSRGGAWNEQFF
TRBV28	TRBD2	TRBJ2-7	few	TGTGCCAGCAGTTTAATAGCGGGGTCGTTGGAGCAGTACTTC	CASSLIAGSLEQYF
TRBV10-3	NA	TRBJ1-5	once	TGTGCCATCAGTGGGCCAGGGGATAGCAATCAGCCCCAGCATTTT	CAISGPGDSNQPQHF
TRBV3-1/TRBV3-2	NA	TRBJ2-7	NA	TGTGCCAGCAGTCCAAGTATCAGGGGATCCTACGAGCAGTACTTC	CASSPSIRGSYEQYF